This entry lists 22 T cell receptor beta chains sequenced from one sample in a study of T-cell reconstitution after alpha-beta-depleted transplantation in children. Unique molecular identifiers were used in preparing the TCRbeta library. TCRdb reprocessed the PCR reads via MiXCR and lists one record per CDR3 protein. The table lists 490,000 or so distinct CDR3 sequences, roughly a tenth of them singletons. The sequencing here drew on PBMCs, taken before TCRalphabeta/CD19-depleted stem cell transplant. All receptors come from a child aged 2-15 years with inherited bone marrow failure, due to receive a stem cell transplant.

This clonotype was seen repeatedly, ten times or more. This chain's CDR3 is CSAKTDSYEQYF. In DNA form, the CDR3 reads TGCAGTGCAAAGACTGATTCCTACGAGCAGTACTTC. The V and J genes are TRBV20-1 and TRBJ2-7; D is uncertain. This CDR3 spans 12 amino acids. Trimming pared 6 bases from V and 1 base from J, leaving 10 bases between. The germline V gene encodes CDR1 DFQATT and CDR2 SNEGSKA (reference sequence).

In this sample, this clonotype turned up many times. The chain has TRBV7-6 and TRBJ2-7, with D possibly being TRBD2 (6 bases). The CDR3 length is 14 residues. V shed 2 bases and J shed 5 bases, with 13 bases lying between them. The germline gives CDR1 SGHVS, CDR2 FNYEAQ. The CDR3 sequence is CASSLSGGLDEQYF. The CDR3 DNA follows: TGTGCCAGCAGCTTATCTGGAGGGTTGGACGAGCAGTACTTC.

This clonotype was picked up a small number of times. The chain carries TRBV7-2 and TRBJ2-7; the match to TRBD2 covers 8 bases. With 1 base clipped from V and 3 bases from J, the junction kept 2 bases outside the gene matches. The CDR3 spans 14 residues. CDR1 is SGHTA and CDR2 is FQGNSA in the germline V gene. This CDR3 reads CASSLGGLGYEQYF. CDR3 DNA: TGTGCCAGCAGCTTAGGGGGACTAGGCTACGAGCAGTACTTC.

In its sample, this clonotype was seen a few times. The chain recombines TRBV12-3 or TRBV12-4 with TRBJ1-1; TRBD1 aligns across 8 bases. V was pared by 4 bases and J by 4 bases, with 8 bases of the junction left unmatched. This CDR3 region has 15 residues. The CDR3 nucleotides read TGTGCCAGCAGTTACGGACAGGGAGGGAGCACTGAAGCTTTCTTT. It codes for CASSYGQGGSTEAFF.

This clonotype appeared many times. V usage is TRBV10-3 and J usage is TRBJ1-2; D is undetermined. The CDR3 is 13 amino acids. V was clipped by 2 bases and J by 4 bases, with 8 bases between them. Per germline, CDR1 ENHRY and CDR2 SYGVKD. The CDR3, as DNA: TGTGCCATCAGTGAGACGGAGGGCTATGGCTACACCTTC. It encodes CAISETEGYGYTF.

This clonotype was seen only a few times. The CDR3 sequence is CATSRDPLDALQGGVCEFF. DNA of the CDR3: TGTGCCACCAGCAGAGATCCCCTTGACGCTCTACAGGGGGGGGTTTGTGAGTTCTTC. The V call is TRBV15, the J call TRBJ2-1; possibly TRBD1 for D (8 bases). The V end lost 0 bases, the J end lost 14 bases, and 32 bases lay between the germline ends. Germline V CDR1 and CDR2: LNHNV, YYDKDF (reference sequence). CDR3 length: 19 residues.

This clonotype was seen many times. CDR3 loop: CASSQTDRGGEKLFF. The CDR3, as DNA: TGTGCCAGCAGTCAGACGGACAGGGGAGGTGAAAAACTGTTTTTT. The rearrangement joins TRBV12-3 or TRBV12-4 to TRBJ1-4, with TRBD1 matching over 9 bases. V lost 5 bases, J lost 7 bases, and 8 bases stayed unmatched. The CDR3 runs 15 residues.

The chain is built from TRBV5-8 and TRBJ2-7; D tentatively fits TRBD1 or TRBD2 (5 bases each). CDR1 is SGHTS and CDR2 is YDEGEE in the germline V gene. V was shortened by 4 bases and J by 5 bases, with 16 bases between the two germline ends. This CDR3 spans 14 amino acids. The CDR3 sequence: CASSPWDPGNEQYF. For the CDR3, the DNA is TGTGCCAGCAGCCCCTGGGACCCTGGCAACGAGCAGTACTTC.

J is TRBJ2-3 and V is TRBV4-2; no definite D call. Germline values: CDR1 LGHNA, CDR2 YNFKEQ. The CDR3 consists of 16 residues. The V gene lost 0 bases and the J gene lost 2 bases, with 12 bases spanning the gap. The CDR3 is CASSQEGSGYTDTQYF. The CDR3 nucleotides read TGTGCCAGCAGCCAAGAGGGGTCCGGGTACACAGATACGCAGTATTTT.

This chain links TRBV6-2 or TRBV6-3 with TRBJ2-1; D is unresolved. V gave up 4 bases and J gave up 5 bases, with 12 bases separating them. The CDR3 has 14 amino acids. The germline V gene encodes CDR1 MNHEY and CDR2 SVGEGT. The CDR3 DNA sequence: TGTGCCAGCAGTTTGTCGCCAAGAAACAATGAGCAGTTCTTC. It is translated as CASSLSPRNNEQFF.

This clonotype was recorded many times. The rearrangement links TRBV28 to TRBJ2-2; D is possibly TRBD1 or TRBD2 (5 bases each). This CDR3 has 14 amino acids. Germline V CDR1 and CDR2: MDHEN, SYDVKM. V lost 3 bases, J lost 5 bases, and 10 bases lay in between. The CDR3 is CASSLSGLTGELFF. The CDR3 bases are TGTGCCAGCAGTTTGTCGGGGCTTACCGGGGAGCTGTTTTTT.

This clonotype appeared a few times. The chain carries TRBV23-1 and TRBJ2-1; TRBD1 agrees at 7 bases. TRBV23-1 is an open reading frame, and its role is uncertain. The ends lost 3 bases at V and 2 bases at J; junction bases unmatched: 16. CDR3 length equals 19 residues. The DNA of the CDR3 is TGCGCCAGCAGTCATTACGGGACAGCTTCTCTGAGCCCCTACAATGAGCAGTTCTTC. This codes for CASSHYGTASLSPYNEQFF.

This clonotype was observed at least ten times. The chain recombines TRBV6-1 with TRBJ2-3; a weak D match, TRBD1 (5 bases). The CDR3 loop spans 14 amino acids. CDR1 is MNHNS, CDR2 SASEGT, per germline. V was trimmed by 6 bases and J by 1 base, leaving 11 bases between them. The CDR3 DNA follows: TGTGCCAGCAGGGTGACAGTTGGCACAGATACGCAGTATTTT. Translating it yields CASRVTVGTDTQYF.

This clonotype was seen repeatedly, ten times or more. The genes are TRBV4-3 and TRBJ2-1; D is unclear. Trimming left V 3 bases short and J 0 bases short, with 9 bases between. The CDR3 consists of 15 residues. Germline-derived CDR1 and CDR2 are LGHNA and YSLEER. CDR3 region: CASSHWESSYNEQFF. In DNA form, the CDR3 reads TGCGCCAGCAGCCACTGGGAAAGCTCCTACAATGAGCAGTTCTTC.

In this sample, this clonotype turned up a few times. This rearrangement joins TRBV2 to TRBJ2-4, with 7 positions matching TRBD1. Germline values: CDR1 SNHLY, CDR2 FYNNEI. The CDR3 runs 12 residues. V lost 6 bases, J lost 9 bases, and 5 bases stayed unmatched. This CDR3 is CASRTGEGIQYF. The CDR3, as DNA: TGTGCCAGCAGAACAGGGGAAGGCATTCAGTACTTC. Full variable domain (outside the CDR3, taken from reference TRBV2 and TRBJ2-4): EPEVTQTPSHQVTQMGQEVILRCVPISNHLYFYWYRQILGQKVEFLVSFYNNEISEKSEIFDDQFSVERPDGSNFTLKIRSTKLEDSAMYFCASRTGEGIQYFGAGTRLSVL.

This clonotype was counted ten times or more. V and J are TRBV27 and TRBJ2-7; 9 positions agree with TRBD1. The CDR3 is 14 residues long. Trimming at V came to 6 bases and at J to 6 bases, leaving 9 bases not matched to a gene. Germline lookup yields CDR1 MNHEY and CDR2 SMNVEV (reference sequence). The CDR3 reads CASRSHGQGSEQYF. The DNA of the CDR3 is TGTGCCAGCAGAAGCCACGGACAGGGGTCCGAGCAGTACTTC.

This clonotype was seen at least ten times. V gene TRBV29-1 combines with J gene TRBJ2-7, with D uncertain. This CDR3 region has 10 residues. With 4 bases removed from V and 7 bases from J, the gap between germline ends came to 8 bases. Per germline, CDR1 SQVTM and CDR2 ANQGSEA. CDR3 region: CSVVTREQYF. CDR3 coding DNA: TGCAGCGTTGTCACCCGAGAGCAGTACTTC.

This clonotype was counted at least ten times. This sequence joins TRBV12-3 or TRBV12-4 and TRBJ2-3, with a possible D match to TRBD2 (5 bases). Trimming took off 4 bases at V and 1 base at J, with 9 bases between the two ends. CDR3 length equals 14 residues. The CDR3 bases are TGTGCCAGCAGTTCGTTCGGGGGCACAGATACGCAGTATTTT. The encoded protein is CASSSFGGTDTQYF.

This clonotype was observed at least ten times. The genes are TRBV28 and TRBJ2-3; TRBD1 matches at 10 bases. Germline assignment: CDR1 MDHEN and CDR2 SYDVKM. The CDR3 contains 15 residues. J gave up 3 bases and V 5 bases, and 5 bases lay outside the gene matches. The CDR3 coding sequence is TGTGCCAGCAGTGCGCCGGGACAGGGGACAGATACGCAGTATTTT. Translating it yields CASSAPGQGTDTQYF. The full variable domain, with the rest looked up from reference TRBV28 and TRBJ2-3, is DVKVTQSSRYLVKRTGEKVFLECVQDMDHENMFWYRQDPGLGLRLIYFSYDVKMKEKGDIPEGYSVSREKKERFSLILESASTNQTSMYLCASSAPGQGTDTQYFGPGTRLTVL.

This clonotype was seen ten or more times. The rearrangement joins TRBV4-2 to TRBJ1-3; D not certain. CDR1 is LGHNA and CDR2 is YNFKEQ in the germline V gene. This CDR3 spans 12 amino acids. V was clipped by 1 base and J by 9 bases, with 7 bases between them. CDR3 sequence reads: CASSQVASTIYF. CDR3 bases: TGTGCCAGCAGCCAAGTCGCCAGCACCATATATTTT.

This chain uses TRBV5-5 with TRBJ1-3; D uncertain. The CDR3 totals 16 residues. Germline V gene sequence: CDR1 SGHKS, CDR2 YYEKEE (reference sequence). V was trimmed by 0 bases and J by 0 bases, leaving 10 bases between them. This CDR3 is CASSLAGRPSGNTIYF. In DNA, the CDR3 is TGTGCCAGCAGCTTGGCGGGCAGGCCCTCTGGAAACACCATATATTTT.

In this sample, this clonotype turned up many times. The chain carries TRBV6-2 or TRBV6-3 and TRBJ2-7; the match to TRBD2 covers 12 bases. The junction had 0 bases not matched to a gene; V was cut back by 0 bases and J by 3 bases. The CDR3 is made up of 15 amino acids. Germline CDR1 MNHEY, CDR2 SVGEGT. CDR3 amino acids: CASSYSTSGSYEQYF. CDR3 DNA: TGTGCCAGCAGTTACTCGACTAGCGGGAGCTACGAGCAGTACTTC.